Here is one T cell receptor beta chain with its context. Its antigen is undetermined. Patients had chemo-refractory metastatic non-small-cell lung cancer and received focal radiation plus CTLA-4 blockade that used ipilimumab. The CDR3 covers 15 residues. Losses at the gene ends were 6 bases for V and 3 bases for J; bases not matched to a gene: 8. In germline, CDR1 is MNHEY, CDR2 SVGAGI. This entry is derived from a study of radiotherapy plus CTLA-4 blockade in lung cancer. Clones were read by immunoSEQ multiplex PCR, and TCRdb kept only the in-frame ones, dropping some. The profile shows around 85,000 clones, around 87% of them singletons. General study points: Peripheral blood showed expansion of tumor-derived TCR clones after radiotherapy and ipilimumab.

The chain carries TRBV6-5 and TRBJ2-7, with 10 nucleotides matching TRBD1. Sequenced material: peripheral blood, taken from a patient treated with radiotherapy plus ipilimumab. The clonotype comes from a human donor with non-small cell lung cancer who had a partial response to radiotherapy plus ipilimumab. CDR3 nucleotides: TGTGCCAGCAGCGGGGACAGGGGCACTTTCTACGAGCAGTACTTC. Translation: CASSGDRGTFYEQYF.